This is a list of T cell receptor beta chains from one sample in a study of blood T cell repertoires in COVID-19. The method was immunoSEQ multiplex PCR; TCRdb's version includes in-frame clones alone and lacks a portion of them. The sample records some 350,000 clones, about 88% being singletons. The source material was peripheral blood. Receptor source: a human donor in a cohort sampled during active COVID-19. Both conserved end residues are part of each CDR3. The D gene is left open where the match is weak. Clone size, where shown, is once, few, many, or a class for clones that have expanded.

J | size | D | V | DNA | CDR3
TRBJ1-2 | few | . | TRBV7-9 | TGTGCCAGCAGCCTGGGGCTGGGGTACGTCTACACCTTC | CASSLGLGYVYTF
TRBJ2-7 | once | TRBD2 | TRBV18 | TGTGCCAGCTCACCCGGACTAGCGGGAGAGGGCTACGAGCAGTACTTC | CASSPGLAGEGYEQYF
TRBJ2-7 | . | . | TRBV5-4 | TGTGCCAGCAGCTCGACGCTGGGGGGGGCTCGTCCGAGCGAGCAGTACTTC | CASSSTLGGARPSEQYF
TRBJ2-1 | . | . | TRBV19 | TGTGCCAGTAGTACCCAAACAGGGAATCTGAACAATGAGCAGTTCTTC | CASSTQTGNLNNEQFF
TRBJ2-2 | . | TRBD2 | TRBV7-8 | TGTGCCAGCAGCCCCTCCGGGGGGGACACCGGGGAGCTGTTTTTT | CASSPSGGDTGELFF
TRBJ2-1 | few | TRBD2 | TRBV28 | TGTGCCAGCAGTCCAAGACTAGCGGGAGGGCCGGGCGGTGAGCAGTTCTTC | CASSPRLAGGPGGEQFF
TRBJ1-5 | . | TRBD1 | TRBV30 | TGTGCCTGGAGCGGCGACAGGGTGACTCAGCCCCAGCATTTT | CAWSGDRVTQPQHF
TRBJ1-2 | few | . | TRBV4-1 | TGCGCCAGCAGCCAAGCCAGGACAGAGTTTAGATATGGCTACACCTTC | CASSQARTEFRYGYTF
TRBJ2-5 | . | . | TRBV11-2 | TGTGCCAGCAGGATCGTGGGGCAGGCTCAAGAGACCCAGTACTTC | CASRIVGQAQETQYF
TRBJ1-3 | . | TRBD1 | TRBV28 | TGTGCCACCCAGGGGGTAAACACCATATATTTT | CATQGVNTIYF
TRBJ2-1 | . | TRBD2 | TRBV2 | TGTGCCAGCAATCTAGCGGGCCCCTACAATGAGCAGTTCTTC | CASNLAGPYNEQFF
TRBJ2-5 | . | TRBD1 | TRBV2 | TGTGCCAGCAGGCCGGGACAGACGTACCAAGAGACCCAGTACTTC | CASRPGQTYQETQYF
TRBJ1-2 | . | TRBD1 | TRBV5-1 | TGCGCCAGCAGCTTGGACGGGCAGGGGGCGGAGGGCTACACCTTC | CASSLDGQGAEGYTF
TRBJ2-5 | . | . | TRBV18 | TGTGCCAGCTCACCTTCGCAAGAGACCCAGTACTTC | CASSPSQETQYF
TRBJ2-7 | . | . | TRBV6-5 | TGTGCCAGCAGTTTATCGCCAGCGACCTCCTACGAGCAGTACTTC | CASSLSPATSYEQYF
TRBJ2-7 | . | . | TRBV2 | TGTGCCAGCAGTGAGCGGCAGACCTCCTACGAGCAGTACTTC | CASSERQTSYEQYF
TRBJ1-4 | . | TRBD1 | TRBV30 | TGTGCCTGGAGTGTGGACAGGGGGTCAAATGAAAAACTGTTTTTT | CAWSVDRGSNEKLFF
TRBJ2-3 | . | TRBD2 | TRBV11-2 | TGTGCCAGCAGCTTAGGGCGGGGGATCACAGATACGCAGTATTTT | CASSLGRGITDTQYF
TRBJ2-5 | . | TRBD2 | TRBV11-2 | TGTGCCAGCAGACCCGGGACTAGCGGGGGCCAAGAGACCCAGTACTTC | CASRPGTSGGQETQYF
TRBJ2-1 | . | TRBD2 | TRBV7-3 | TGTGCCAGCAGCGCCCAGCGGGGGGGCGCCTACAATGAGCAGTTCTTC | CASSAQRGGAYNEQFF
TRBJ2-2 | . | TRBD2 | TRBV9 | TGTGCCAGCAGCCCCGGACTAGCTTTTACCGGGGAGCTGTTTTTT | CASSPGLAFTGELFF
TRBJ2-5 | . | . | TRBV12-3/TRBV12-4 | TGTGCCAGCAGTTTCGGGAAAAGGGAGACCCAGTACTTC | CASSFGKRETQYF
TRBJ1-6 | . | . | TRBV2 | TGTGCCAGCAGTGTCGGGGGGGATAATTCACCCCTCCACTTT | CASSVGGDNSPLHF
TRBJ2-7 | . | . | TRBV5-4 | TGTGCCAGCAGCTTGGACAGGGTGAGCTACGAGCAGTACTTC | CASSLDRVSYEQYF
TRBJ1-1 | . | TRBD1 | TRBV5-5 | TGTGCCAGCAGCCGGACAGGGGGCACTGAAGCTTTCTTT | CASSRTGGTEAFF
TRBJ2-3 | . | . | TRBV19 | TGTGCCAGTAGTAGCCCAGGGGCACTACCAAGCACAGATACGCAGTATTTT | CASSSPGALPSTDTQYF
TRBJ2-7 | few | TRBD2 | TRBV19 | TGTGCCAGTAGTCCCGCCCGGGACTACTCCTACGAGCAGTACTTC | CASSPARDYSYEQYF
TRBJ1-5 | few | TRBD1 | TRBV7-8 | TGTGCCAGCAGCTCACGAAGGGACAGTGCCAATCAGCCCCAGCATTTT | CASSSRRDSANQPQHF
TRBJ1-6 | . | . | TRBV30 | TGTGCCTGGAGTGTAGGTAGGGGCATTCACCCCCTCCACTTT | CAWSVGRGIHPLHF
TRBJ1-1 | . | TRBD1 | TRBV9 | TGTGCCAGCAGCCCTGGGACAGGGGGGGAAGCTTTCTTT | CASSPGTGGEAFF
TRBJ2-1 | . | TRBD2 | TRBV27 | TGTGCCAGCAGTGTGGGACTAGGCTACAATGAGCAGTTCTTC | CASSVGLGYNEQFF
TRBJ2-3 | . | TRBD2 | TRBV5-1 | TGCGCCAGCAGACCCGGGACTAGCGGATTTACGCAGTATTTT | CASRPGTSGFTQYF
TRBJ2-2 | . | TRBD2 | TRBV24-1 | TGTGCCACCAGTGATGTAGCGGGGGTGAACACCGGGGAGCTGTTTTTT | CATSDVAGVNTGELFF
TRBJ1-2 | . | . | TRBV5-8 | TGTGCCAGCAGCTTGCCTGGGAGGGGTGGCTACACCTTC | CASSLPGRGGYTF
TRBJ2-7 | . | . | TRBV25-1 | TGTGCCAGCAGTCCCAACTACGAGCAGTACTTC | CASSPNYEQYF
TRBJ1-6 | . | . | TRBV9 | TGTGCCAGCAGCTCCCGTTACGGTTCACCCCTCCACTTT | CASSSRYGSPLHF
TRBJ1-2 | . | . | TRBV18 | TGTGCCAGCGACGCCTTCCCCCAGGGGAGCTATGGCTACACCTTC | CASDAFPQGSYGYTF
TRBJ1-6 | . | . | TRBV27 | TGTGCCAGCAGTCGTCAGGGGACCAATTCACCCCTCCACTTT | CASSRQGTNSPLHF
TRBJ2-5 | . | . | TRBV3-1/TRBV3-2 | TGTGCCAGCAGCCAAGAAGGCGGGACCACTGGCGAGACCCAGTACTTC | CASSQEGGTTGETQYF